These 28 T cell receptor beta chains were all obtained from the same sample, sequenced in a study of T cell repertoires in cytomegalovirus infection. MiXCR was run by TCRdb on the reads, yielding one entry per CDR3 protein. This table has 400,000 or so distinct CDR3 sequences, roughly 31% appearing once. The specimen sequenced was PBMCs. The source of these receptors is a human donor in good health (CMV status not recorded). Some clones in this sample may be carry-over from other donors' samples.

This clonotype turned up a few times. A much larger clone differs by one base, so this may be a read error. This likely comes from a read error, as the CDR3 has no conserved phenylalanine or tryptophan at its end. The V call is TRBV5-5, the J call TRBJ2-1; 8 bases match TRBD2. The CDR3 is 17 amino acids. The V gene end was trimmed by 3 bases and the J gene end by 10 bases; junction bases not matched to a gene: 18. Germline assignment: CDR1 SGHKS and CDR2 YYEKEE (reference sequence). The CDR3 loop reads CASSWTRGLRGETEQFL. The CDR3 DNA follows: TGTGCCAGCAGCTGGACCCGTGGGCTGCGGGGGGAAACCGAGCAGTTCTTA.

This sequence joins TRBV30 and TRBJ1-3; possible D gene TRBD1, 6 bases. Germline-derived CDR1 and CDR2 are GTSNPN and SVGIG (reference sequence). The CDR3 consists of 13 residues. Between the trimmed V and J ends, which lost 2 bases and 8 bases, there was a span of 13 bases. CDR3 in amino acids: CAWSLARGHTIYF. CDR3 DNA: TGTGCCTGGAGTCTTGCCAGGGGTCACACCATATATTTT. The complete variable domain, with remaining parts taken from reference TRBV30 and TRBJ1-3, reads SQTIHQWPATLVQPVGSPLSLECTVEGTSNPNLYWYRQAAGRGLQLLFYSVGIGQISSEVPQNLSASRPQDRQFILSSKKLLLSDSGFYLCAWSLARGHTIYFGEGSWLTVV.

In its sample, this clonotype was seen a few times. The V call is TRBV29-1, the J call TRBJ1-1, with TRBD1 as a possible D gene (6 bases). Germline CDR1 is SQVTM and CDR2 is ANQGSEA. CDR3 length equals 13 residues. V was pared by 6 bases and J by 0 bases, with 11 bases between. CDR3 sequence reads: CSVPGQMNTEAFF. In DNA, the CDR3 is TGCAGCGTGCCCGGACAGATGAACACTGAAGCTTTCTTT.

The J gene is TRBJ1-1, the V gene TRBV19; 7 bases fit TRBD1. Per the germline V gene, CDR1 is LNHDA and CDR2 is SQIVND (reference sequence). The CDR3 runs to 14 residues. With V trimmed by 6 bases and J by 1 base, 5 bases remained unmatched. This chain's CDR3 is CASSQQGRNTEAFF. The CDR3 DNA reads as TGTGCCAGTAGCCAACAGGGGCGGAACACTGAAGCTTTCTTT.

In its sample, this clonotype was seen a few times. In DNA form, the CDR3 reads TGTGCCAGCAGCTCAGAAGGACGTGCGAACACCGGGGAGCTGTTTTTT. It yields the protein CASSSEGRANTGELFF. The chain uses TRBV5-4 and TRBJ2-2; D not resolved. V lost 3 bases and J lost 0, with 12 bases in between. Per germline, CDR1 SGHNT and CDR2 YYREEE (reference sequence). This CDR3 is built from 16 residues. Based on the CDR3 plus reference TRBV5-4 and TRBJ2-2, the full variable domain is ETGVTQSPTHLIKTRGQQVTLRCSSQSGHNTVSWYQQALGQGPQFIFQYYREEENGRGNFPPRFSGLQFPNYSSELNVNALELDDSALYLCASSSEGRANTGELFFGEGSRLTVL.

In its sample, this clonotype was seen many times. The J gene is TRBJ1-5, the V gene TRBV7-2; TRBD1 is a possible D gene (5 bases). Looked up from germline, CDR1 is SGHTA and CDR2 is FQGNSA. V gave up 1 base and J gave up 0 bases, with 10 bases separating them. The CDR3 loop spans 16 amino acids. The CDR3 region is CASSLGTGGSNQPQHF. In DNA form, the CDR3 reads TGTGCCAGCAGCTTAGGAACAGGAGGTAGCAATCAGCCCCAGCATTTT. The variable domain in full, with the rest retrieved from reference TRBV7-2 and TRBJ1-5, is GAGVSQSPSNKVTEKGKDVELRCDPISGHTALYWYRQSLGQGLEFLIYFQGNSAPDKSGLPSDRFSAERTGGSVSTLTIQRTQQEDSAVYLCASSLGTGGSNQPQHFGDGTRLSIL.

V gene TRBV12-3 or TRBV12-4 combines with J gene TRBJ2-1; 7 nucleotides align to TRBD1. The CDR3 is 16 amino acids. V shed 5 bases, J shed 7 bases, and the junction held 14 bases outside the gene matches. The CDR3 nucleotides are TGTGCCAGCAGTCCTGGGGGACAGTTTTATTGGAATGAGCAGTTCTTC. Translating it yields CASSPGGQFYWNEQFF.

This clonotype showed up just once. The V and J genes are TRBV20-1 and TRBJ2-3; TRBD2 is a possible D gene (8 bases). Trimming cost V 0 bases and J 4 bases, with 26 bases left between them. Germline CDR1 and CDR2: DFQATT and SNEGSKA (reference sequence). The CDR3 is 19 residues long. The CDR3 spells CSARDLRAVGGGGSDTQYF. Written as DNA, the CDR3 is TGCAGTGCTAGAGATCTGAGGGCGGTAGGGGGCGGGGGGTCAGATACGCAGTATTTT.

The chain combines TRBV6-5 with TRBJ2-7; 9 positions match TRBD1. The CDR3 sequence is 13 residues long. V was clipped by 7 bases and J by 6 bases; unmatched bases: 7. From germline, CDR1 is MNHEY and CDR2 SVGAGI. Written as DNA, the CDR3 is TGTGCCAGCACCAGACCGGGACAGGGCGAGCAGTACTTC. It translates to CASTRPGQGEQYF.

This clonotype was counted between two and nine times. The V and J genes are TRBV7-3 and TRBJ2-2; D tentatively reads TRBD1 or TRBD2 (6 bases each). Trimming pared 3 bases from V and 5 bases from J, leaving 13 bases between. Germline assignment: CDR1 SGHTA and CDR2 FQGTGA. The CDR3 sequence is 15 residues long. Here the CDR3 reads CASSFGGGPTGELFF. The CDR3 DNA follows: TGTGCCAGCAGCTTCGGAGGGGGGCCGACCGGGGAGCTGTTTTTT.

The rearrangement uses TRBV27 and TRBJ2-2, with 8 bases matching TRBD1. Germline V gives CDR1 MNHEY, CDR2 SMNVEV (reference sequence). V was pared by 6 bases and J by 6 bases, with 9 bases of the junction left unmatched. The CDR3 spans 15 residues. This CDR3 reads CASSPGQGLPGELFF. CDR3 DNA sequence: TGTGCCAGCAGCCCAGGACAGGGTCTCCCCGGGGAGCTGTTTTTT.

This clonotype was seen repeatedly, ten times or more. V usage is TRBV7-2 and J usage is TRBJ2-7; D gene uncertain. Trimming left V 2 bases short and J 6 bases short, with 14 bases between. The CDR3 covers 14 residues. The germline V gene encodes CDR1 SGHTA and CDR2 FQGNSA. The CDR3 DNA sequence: TGTGCCAGCAGCTTAAAACCGTTATTCCCCGAGCAGTACTTC. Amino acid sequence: CASSLKPLFPEQYF.

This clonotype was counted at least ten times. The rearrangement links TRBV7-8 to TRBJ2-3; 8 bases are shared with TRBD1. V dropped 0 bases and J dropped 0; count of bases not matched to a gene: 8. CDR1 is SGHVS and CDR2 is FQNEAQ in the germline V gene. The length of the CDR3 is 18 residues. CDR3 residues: CASSLADRALSSTDTQYF. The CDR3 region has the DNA TGTGCCAGCAGCTTAGCGGACAGGGCGCTGAGCAGCACAGATACGCAGTATTTT.

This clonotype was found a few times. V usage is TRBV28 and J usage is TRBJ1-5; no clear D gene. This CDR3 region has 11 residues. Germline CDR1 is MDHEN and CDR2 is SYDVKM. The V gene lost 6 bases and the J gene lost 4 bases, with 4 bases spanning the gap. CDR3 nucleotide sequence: TGTGCCAGCAGGAAAAATCAGCCCCAGCATTTT. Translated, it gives CASRKNQPQHF.

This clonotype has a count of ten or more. CDR3 sequence (DNA): TGTGCCAGCAGCCCCCAAGGACCCTCGTATACGCAGTATTTT. Translated, it gives CASSPQGPSYTQYF. The V call is TRBV7-2, the J call TRBJ2-3; no reliable D call. Germline CDR1 reads SGHTA; CDR2 reads FQGNSA. V lost 5 bases and J lost 7, with 16 bases in between. The CDR3 runs 14 residues.

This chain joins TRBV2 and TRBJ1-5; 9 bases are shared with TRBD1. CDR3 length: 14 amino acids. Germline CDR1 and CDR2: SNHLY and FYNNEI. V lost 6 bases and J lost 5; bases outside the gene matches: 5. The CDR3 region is CASSDGTGHQPQHF. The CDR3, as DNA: TGTGCCAGCAGCGATGGGACAGGGCATCAGCCCCAGCATTTT.

The chain's CDR3 is CASSLSGTNIQDEQYF. DNA of the CDR3: TGTGCCAGCAGTTTGTCTGGGACAAACATACAGGACGAGCAGTACTTC. The chain recombines TRBV12-3 or TRBV12-4 with TRBJ2-7; TRBD1 might be the D (6 bases). The CDR3 spans 16 residues. Trimming pared 3 bases from V and 5 bases from J, leaving 20 bases between.

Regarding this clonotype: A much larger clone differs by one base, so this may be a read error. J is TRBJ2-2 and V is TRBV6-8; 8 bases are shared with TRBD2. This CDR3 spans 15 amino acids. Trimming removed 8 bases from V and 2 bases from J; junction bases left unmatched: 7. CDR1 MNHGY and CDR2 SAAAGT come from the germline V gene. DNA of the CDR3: TGTGCCAGCTCTGATCGGGGGGGAAACACCGGGGAGCTGTTTTTT. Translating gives CASSDRGGNTGELFF.

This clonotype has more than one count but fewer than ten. The CDR3 sequence is CASSLGPLESGNTIYF. CDR3 sequence (DNA): TGTGCCAGCAGCTTAGGGCCTCTTGAGTCTGGAAACACCATATATTTT. The chain employs TRBV7-2 and TRBJ1-3; the D is unclear. Germline CDR1 reads SGHTA; CDR2 reads FQGNSA. Trimming shortened V by 1 base and J by 1 base, and 11 bases separated the two germline ends. This CDR3 region has 16 residues.

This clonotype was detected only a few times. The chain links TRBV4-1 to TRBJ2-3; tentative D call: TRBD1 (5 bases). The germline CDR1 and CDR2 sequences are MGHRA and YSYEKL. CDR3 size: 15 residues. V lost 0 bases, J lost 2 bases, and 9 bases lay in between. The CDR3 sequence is CASSQEGPNTDTQYF. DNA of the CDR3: TGCGCCAGCAGCCAAGAGGGGCCCAACACAGATACGCAGTATTTT.

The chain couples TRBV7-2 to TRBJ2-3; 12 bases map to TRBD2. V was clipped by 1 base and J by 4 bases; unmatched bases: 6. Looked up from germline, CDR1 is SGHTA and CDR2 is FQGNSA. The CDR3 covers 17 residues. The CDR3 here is CASSLVRLAGGPDTQYF. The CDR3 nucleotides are TGTGCCAGCAGCTTAGTACGTCTAGCGGGGGGGCCAGATACGCAGTATTTT.

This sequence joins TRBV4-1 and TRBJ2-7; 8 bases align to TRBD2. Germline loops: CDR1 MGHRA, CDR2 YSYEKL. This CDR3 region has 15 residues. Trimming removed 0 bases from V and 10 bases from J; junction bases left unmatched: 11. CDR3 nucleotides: TGCGCCAGCAGCCAAGACTGGGGCGGGGGGAATGATCAGTACTTC. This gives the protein CASSQDWGGGNDQYF.

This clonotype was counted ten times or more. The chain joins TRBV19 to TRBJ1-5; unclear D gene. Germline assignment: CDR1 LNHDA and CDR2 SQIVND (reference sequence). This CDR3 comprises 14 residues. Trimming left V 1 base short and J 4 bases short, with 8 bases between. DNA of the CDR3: TGTGCCAGTAGTATAGTCTCTCCGAATCAGCCCCAGCATTTT. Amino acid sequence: CASSIVSPNQPQHF.

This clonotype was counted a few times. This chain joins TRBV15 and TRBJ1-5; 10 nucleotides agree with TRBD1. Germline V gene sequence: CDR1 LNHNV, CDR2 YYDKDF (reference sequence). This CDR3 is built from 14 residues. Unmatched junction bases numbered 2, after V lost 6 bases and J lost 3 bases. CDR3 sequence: CATRDRGYNQPQHF. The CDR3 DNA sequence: TGTGCCACCAGGGACAGGGGGTACAATCAGCCCCAGCATTTT.

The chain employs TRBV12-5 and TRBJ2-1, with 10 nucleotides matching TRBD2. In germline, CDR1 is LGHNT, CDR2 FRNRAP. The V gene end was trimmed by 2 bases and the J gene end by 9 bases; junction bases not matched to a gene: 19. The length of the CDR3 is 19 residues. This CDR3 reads CASGLYLRLASGGRGEQFF. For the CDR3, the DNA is TGTGCTAGTGGTTTGTACCTCCGCCTGGCTAGCGGGGGCCGGGGTGAGCAGTTCTTC.

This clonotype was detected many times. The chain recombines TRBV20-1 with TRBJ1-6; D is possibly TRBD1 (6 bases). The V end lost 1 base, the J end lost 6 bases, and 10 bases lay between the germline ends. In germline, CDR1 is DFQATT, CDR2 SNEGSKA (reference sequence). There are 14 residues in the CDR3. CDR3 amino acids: CSARAVRGNSPLHF. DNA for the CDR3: TGCAGTGCTAGAGCAGTCAGGGGTAATTCACCCCTCCACTTT.

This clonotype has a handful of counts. The DNA of the CDR3 is TGTGCCAGCAGTTTAGGTCGCGAGGGCCACACCGGGGAGCTGTTTTTT. Translating it yields CASSLGREGHTGELFF. The V and J genes are TRBV27 and TRBJ2-2, with D perhaps TRBD2 (5 bases). The length of the CDR3 is 16 residues. V was cut by 2 bases and J by 3 bases, with 13 bases left in between. The germline V gene encodes CDR1 MNHEY and CDR2 SMNVEV (reference sequence).

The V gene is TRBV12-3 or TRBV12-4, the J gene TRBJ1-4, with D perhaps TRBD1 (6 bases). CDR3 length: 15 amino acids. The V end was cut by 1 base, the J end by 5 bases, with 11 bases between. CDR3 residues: CASSLVGQRNEKLFF. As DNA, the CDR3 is TGTGCCAGCAGTTTAGTTGGACAGCGGAATGAAAAACTGTTTTTT.